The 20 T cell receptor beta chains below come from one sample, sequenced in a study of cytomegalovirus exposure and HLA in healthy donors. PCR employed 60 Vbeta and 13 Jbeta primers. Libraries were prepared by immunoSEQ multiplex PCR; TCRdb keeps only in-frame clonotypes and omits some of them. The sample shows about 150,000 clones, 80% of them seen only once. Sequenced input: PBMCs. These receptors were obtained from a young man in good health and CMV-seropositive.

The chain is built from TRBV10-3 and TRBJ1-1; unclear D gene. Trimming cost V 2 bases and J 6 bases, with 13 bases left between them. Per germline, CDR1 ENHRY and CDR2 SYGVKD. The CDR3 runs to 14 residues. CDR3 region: CAISEDIMTPEAFF. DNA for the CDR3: TGTGCCATCAGTGAGGACATAATGACGCCTGAAGCTTTCTTT.

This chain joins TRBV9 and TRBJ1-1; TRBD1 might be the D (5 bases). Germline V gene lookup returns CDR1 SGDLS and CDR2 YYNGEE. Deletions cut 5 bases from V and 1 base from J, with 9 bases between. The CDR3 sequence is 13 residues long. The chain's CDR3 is CASRGTENTEAFF. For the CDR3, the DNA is TGTGCCAGCAGGGGGACTGAGAACACTGAAGCTTTCTTT.

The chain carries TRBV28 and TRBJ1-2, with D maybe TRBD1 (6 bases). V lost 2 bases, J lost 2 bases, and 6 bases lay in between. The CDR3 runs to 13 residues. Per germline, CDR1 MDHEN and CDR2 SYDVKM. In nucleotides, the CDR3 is TGTGCCAGCAGTTTACAGGGGAACTATGGCTACACCTTC. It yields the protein CASSLQGNYGYTF.

CDR3: CASSVAGQVFGYGYTF. CDR3 bases: TGTGCCAGCAGCGTAGCGGGACAAGTCTTTGGCTATGGCTACACCTTC. V and J are TRBV9 and TRBJ1-2; weak D call: TRBD1 (6 bases). This CDR3 region has 16 residues. Germline V gene data show CDR1 as SGDLS and CDR2 as YYNGEE. V was shortened by 0 bases and J by 4 bases, with 16 bases between the two germline ends.

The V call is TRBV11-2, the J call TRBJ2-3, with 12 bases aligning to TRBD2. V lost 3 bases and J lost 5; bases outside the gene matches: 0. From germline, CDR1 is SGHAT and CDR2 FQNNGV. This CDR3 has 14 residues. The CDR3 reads CASSLGLAGDTQYF. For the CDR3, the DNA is TGTGCCAGCAGCTTGGGACTAGCGGGAGATACGCAGTATTTT.

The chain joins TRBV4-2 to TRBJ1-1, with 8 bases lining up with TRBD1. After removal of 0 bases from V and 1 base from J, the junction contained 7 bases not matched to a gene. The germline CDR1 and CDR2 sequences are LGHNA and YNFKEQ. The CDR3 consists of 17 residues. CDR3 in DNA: TGTGCCAGCAGCCAAGAGGGGACAGGAGAGGGGAACACTGAAGCTTTCTTT. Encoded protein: CASSQEGTGEGNTEAFF.

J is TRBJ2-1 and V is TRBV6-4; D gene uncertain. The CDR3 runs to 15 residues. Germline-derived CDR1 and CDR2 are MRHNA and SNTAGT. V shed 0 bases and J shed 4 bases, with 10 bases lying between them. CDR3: CASSDSLTSYNEQFF. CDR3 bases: TGTGCCAGCAGTGACTCTTTAACCAGTTACAATGAGCAGTTCTTC.

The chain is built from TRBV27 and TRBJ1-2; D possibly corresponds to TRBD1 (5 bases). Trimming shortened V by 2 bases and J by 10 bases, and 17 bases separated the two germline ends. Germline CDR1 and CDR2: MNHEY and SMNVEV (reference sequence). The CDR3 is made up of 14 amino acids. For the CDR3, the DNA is TGTGCCAGCAGTTTAAGGTACACAGGCGGAGCCTACACCTTC. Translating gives CASSLRYTGGAYTF.

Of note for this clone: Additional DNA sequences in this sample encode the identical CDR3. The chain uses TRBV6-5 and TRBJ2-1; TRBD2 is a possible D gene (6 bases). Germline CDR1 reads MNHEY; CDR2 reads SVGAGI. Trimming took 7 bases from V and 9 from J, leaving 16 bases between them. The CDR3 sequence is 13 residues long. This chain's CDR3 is CASKRALQGEQFF. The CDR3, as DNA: TGTGCCAGCAAGCGGGCCCTTCAGGGTGAGCAGTTCTTC.

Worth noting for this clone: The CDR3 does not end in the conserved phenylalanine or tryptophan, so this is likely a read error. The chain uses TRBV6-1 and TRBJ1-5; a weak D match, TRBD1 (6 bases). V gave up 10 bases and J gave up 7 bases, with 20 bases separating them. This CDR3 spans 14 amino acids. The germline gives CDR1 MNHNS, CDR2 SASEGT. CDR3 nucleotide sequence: TGTGCCACCAGAGGCGGGGGCGCATGGCAGCCCCAGCATCTT. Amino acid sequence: CATRGGGAWQPQHL.

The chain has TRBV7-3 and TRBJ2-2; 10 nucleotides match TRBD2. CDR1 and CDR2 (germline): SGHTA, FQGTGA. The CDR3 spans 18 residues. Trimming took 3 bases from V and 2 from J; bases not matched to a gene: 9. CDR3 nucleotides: TGTGCCAGCAGCTTCTTGGCTAGCGGGAGAGAAAACACCGGGGAGCTGTTTTTT. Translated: CASSFLASGRENTGELFF. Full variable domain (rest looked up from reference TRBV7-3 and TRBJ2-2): GAGVSQTPSNKVTEKGKYVELRCDPISGHTALYWYRQSLGQGPEFLIYFQGTGAADDSGLPNDRFFAVRPEGSVSTLKIQRTERGDSAVYLCASSFLASGRENTGELFFGEGSRLTVL.

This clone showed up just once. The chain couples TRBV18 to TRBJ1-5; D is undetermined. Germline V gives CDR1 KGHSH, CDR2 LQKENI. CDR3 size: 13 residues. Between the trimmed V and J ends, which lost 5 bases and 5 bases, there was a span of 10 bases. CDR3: CASSVTEDQPQHF. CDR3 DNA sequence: TGTGCCAGCTCAGTTACAGAAGATCAGCCCCAGCATTTT.

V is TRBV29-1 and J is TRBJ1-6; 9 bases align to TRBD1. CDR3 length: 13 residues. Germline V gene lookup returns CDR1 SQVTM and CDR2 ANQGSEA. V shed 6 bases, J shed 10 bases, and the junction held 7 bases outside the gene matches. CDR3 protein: CSVQGAQDSPLHF. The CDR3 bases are TGCAGCGTACAGGGGGCGCAAGACTCACCCCTCCACTTT.

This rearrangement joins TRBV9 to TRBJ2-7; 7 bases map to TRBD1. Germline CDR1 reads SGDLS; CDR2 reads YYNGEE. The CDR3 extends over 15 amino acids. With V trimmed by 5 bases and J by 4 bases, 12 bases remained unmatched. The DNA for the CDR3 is TGTGCCAGCAGTCCCGGGCAGGGGGTATATTACGAGCAGTACTTC. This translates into CASSPGQGVYYEQYF.

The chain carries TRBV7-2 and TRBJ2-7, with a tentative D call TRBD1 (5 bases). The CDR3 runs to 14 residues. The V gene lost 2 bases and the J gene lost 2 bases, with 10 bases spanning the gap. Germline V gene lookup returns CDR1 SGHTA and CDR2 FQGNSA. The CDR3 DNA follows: TGTGCCAGCAGCTTATTTCAGGGCACCTACGAGCAGTACTTC. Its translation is CASSLFQGTYEQYF.

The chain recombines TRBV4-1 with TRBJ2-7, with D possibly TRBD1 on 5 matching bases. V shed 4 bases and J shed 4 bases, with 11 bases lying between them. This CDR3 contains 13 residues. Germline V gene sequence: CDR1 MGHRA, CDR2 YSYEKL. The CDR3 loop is CASSPGSGYEQYF. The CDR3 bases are TGCGCCAGCAGCCCCGGGTCAGGGTACGAGCAGTACTTC.

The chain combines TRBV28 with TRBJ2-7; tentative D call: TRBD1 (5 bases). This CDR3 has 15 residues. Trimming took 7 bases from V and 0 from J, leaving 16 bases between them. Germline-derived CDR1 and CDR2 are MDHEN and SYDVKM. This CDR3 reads CASKPRVPSSYEQYF. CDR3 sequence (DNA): TGTGCCAGCAAACCCAGGGTACCCAGCTCCTACGAGCAGTACTTC.

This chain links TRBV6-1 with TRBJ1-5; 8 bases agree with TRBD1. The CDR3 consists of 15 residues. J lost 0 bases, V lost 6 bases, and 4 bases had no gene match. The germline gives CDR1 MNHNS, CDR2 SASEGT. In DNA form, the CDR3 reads TGTGCCAGCAGAGACGGGACAGGTAGCAATCAGCCCCAGCATTTT. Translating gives CASRDGTGSNQPQHF.

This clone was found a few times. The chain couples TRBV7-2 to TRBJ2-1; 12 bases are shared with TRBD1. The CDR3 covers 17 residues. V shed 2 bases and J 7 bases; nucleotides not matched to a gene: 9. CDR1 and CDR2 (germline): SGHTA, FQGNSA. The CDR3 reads CASSLWLRDRGRNEQFF. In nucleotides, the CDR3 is TGTGCCAGCAGCTTATGGTTAAGGGACAGGGGGCGAAATGAGCAGTTCTTC.

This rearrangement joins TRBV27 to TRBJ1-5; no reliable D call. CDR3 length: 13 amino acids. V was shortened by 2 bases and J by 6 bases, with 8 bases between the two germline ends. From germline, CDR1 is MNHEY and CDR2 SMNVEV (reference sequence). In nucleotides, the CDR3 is TGTGCCAGCAGTTTAGTCTCCGGTCAGCCCCAGCATTTT. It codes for CASSLVSGQPQHF.